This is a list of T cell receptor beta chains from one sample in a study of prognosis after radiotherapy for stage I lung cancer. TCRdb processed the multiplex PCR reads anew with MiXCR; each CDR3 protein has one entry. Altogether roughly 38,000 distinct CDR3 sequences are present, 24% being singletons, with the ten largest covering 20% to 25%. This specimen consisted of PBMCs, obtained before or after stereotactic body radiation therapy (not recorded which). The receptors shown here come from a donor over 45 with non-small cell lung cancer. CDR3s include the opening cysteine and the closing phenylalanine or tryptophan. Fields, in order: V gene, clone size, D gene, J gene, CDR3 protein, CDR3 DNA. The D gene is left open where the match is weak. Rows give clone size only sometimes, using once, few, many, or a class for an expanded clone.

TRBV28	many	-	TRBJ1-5	CATLGLATNQPQHF	TGTGCCACCCTAGGGTTGGCTACCAATCAGCCCCAGCATTTT
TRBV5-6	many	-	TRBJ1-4	CASSFRGARTNEKLFF	TGTGCCAGCAGCTTTCGGGGGGCTCGGACTAATGAAAAACTGTTTTTT
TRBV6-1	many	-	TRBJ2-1	CASSGQTVYNEQFF	TGTGCCAGCAGTGGACAGACGGTCTACAATGAGCAGTTCTTC
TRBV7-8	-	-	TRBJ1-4	CASSFSSRGGEKLFF	TGCGCCAGCAGCTTCTCTAGTCGGGGTGGCGAAAAACTGTTTTTT
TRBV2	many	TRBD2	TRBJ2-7	CASRDSGLGVHEQYF	TGTGCCAGCAGGGATTCGGGACTAGGGGTCCACGAGCAGTACTTC
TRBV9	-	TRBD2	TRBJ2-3	CASSSLGGAGASTDTQYF	TGTGCCAGCAGCTCTCTCGGGGGAGCGGGAGCCTCCACAGATACGCAGTATTTT
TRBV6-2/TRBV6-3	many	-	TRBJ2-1	CASSYRGGAPNEQFF	TGTGCCAGCAGTTACCGAGGGGGGGCCCCGAATGAGCAGTTCTTC
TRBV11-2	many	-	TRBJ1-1	CASSVGTEAFF	TGTGCCAGCTCAGTGGGGACTGAAGCTTTCTTT
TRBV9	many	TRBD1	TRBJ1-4	CASSARGVSNEKLFF	TGTGCCAGCAGCGCCAGGGGGGTATCTAATGAAAAACTGTTTTTT
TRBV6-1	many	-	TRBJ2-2	CASSQTANTGELFF	TGTGCCAGCAGCCAGACAGCGAACACCGGGGAGCTGTTTTTT
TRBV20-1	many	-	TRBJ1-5	CSARDRFGQPQHF	TGCAGTGCTAGAGATCGGTTCGGGCAGCCCCAGCATTTT
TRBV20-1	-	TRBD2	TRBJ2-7	CSATTQRGGYERYF	TGCAGTGCTACCACCCAGCGGGGGGGCTACGAGCGGTACTTC
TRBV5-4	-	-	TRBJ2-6	CASAAWLTGANVLTF	TGTGCCAGCGCCGCCTGGTTGACTGGGGCCAACGTCCTGACTTTC
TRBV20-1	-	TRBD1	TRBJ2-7	CSARDGGTGATSGYEQYF	TGCAGTGCTAGAGATGGGGGGACAGGGGCCACCTCGGGTTACGAGCAGTACTTC
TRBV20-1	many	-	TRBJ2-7	CSATPPTNIGSYEQYF	TGCAGTGCTACCCCCCCGACCAATATTGGGTCCTACGAGCAGTACTTC
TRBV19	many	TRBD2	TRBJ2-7	CASSRSSGRRSSYEQYF	TGTGCCAGTAGTCGGTCTAGCGGGAGAAGGAGCTCCTACGAGCAGTACTTC
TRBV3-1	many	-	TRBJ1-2	CASSQGKNYGYTF	TGTGCCAGCAGCCAGGGGAAGAACTATGGCTACACCTTC
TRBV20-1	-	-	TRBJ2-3	CSARSEAPPDAQYF	TGCAGTGCTAGATCGGAGGCCCCGCCGGATGCGCAGTATTTT
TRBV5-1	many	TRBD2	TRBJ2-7	CASGGLAGDEGEQYF	TGCGCCAGCGGGGGACTAGCGGGGGATGAGGGCGAGCAGTACTTC
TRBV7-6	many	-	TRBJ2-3	CASSLGGATDTQYF	TGTGCCAGCAGCTTAGGGGGGGCTACAGATACGCAGTATTTT
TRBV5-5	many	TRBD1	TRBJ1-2	CASSLQGANYGYTF	TGTGCCAGCAGCTTACAGGGGGCCAACTATGGCTACACCTTC
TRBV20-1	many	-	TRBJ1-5	CSAQPQGNQPQHF	TGCAGTGCTCAGCCTCAGGGGAATCAGCCCCAGCATTTT
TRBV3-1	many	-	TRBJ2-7	CASRPRGASYEQYF	TGTGCCAGCAGACCCAGGGGGGCCTCCTACGAGCAGTACTTC
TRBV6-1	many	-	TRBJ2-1	CASSTAGVPMEQFF	TGTGCCAGCAGTACAGCGGGTGTGCCTATGGAGCAGTTCTTC
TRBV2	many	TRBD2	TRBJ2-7	CASRGAGSSYEQYF	TGTGCCAGCCGGGGAGCGGGGAGCTCCTACGAGCAGTACTTC
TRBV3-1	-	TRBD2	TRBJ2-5	CASSLLAVQETQYF	TGTGCCAGCAGCCTACTAGCGGTACAAGAGACCCAGTACTTC
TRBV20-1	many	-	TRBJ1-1	CSALEVNTEAFF	TGCAGCGCCCTAGAGGTGAACACTGAAGCTTTCTTT
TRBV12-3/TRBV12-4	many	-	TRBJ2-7	CASSRDPSEQYF	TGTGCCAGCAGTCGGGACCCCAGCGAGCAGTACTTC
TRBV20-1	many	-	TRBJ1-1	CSAREVVEAFF	TGCAGTGCTAGAGAAGTGGTGGAAGCTTTCTTT
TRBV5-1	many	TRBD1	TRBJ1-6	CASSLGQGASSPLHF	TGCGCCAGCAGCTTGGGACAGGGGGCTTCCTCACCCCTCCACTTT
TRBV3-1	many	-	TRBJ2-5	CASSPFGEETQYF	TGTGCCAGCAGCCCCTTCGGGGAAGAGACCCAGTACTTC
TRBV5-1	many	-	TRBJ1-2	CASRAVERTYGYTF	TGCGCCAGCAGGGCCGTCGAAAGAACCTATGGCTACACCTTC
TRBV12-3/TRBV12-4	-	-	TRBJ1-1	CASRGMNNEAFF	TGTGCCAGCAGGGGGATGAACAATGAAGCCTTCTTT
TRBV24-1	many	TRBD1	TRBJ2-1	CATSETTGQGSNEQFF	TGTGCCACCAGTGAAACTACGGGACAGGGCTCCAATGAGCAGTTCTTC
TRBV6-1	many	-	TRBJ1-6	CASTPRTNSPLHF	TGTGCCAGCACCCCGAGAACAAATTCACCCCTCCACTTT
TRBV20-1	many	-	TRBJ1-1	CSARDGQGGAEAFF	TGCAGTGCTAGAGATGGGCAGGGAGGGGCTGAAGCTTTCTTT
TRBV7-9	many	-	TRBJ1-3	CASSIGGSGNTIYF	TGTGCCAGCAGTATAGGGGGGTCTGGAAACACCATATATTTT
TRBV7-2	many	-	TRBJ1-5	CASSLAQYQPQHF	TGTGCCAGCAGCTTAGCGCAGTATCAGCCCCAGCATTTT
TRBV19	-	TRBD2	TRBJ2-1	CASSARTVLAVALYNEQFF	TGTGCCAGTAGTGCCCGAACGGTACTAGCGGTAGCTTTGTACAATGAGCAGTTCTTC
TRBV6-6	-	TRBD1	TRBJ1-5	CASSYSSRYRGRGQPQHF	TGTGCCAGCAGTTACTCCAGCCGCTACAGGGGGCGCGGCCAGCCCCAGCATTTT
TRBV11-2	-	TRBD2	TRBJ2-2	CASRLAGGTTNTGELFF	TGTGCCAGCCGACTAGCGGGAGGAACAACGAACACCGGGGAGCTGTTTTTT
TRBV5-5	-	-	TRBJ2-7	CASSLGVSEGNSYEPYF	TGTGCCAGCAGCTTGGGTGTTAGCGAGGGGAACTCCTACGAGCCGTACTTC
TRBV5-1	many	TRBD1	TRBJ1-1	CASSLGGTVPEAFF	TGCGCCAGCAGCTTGGGCGGGACAGTCCCTGAAGCTTTCTTT
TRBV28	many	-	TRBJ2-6	CASSLRGTGANVLTF	TGTGCCAGCAGTTTACGGGGGACTGGGGCCAACGTCCTGACTTTC
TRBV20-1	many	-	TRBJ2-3	CSAKPGTDTQYF	TGCAGTGCTAAGCCGGGGACAGATACGCAGTATTTT
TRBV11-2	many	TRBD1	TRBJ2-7	CASSPGTDYEQYF	TGTGCCAGCAGCCCCGGGACAGACTACGAGCAGTACTTC
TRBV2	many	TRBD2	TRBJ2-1	CASRESGVSFSQFF	TGTGCCAGCAGGGAGAGCGGGGTGAGTTTTTCGCAGTTCTTC
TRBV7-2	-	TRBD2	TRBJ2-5	CASSLRFSGGAWETQYF	TGTGCCAGCAGCTTACGATTTTCCGGGGGGGCGTGGGAGACCCAGTACTTC
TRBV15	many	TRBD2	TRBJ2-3	CATSRVRGWTSGKTDTQYF	TGTGCCACCAGCAGGGTTAGAGGATGGACTAGCGGAAAAACAGATACGCAGTATTTT
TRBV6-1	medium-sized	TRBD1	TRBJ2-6	CASGPRGPGANVLTF	TGTGCCAGCGGACCCAGGGGGCCTGGGGCCAACGTCCTGACTTTC
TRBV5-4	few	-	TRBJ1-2	CASSPLGPADGYTF	TGTGCCAGCAGCCCACTGGGCCCCGCTGATGGCTACACCTTC
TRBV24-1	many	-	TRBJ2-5	CATSVGSSETQYF	TGTGCCACCAGTGTGGGCAGCAGCGAGACCCAGTACTTC
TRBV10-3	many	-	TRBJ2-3	CAISERANTDTQYF	TGTGCCATCAGCGAGCGGGCTAACACAGATACGCAGTATTTT
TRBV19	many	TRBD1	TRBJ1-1	CASTVTGGPEAFF	TGTGCCAGTACGGTCACAGGGGGCCCTGAAGCTTTCTTT
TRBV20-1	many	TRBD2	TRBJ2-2	CSARGLAGVLYNTGELFF	TGCAGTGCTAGAGGGCTAGCGGGAGTTCTATACAACACCGGGGAGCTGTTTTTT